This TCR beta chain is from a study of blood T cells in healthy people across ages. Study conclusions and caveats: A roughly linear age-dependent decrease characterized TCR beta diversity per million T cells. Strong correlation was found linking TCR beta diversity to naive T cell percentage.

This clonotype appeared a few times. Antigen unknown. Alongside a J-beta primer mix, a sample-barcoded 5' primer served in a second PCR lasting about 6 to 12 cycles. One entry per CDR3 protein, called by TCRdb with MiXCR from the 5' RACE reads. The data show some 850,000 distinct CDR3 sequences, with roughly 26% seen just once and around 3% held by the top ten. Germline CDR1 LGHDT, CDR2 YNNKEL (reference sequence). The J segment lost 13 bases and the V segment lost 1 base, leaving 5 bases of the junction unmatched. This CDR3 has 15 residues. The sample also formed part of further work on T cells of mothers and their children. Turning to that study: No clone of persistent microchimeric T cells was detected.

The chain joins TRBV3-1 to TRBJ2-1; TRBD2 agrees at 15 bases. The sequenced sample consisted of blood. The TCR was taken from a boy aged 5-17 years in good health. This chain's CDR3 is CASSQGTSGGAPQFF. The CDR3 nucleotides are TGTGCCAGCAGCCAAGGGACTAGCGGGGGGGCCCCCCAGTTCTTC.